Shown below are 3 T cell receptor beta chains from a single sample sequenced in a study of T cell repertoires in cytomegalovirus infection. Each CDR3 protein is one row after TCRdb ran MiXCR on the reads. The sample contains about 460,000 distinct CDR3 sequences, around 11% of which appear only once. Sequenced: PBMCs. Source of these receptors: a human donor in good health (CMV status not recorded). Some clones in this sample may be carry-over from other donors' samples.

The gene calls are TRBV7-7 and TRBJ2-2; 7 positions match TRBD1. Trimming at V came to 5 bases and at J to 1 base, leaving 7 bases not matched to a gene. The germline CDR1 and CDR2 sequences are SSHAT and FNYEAQ (reference sequence). The CDR3 extends over 16 amino acids. CDR3 DNA sequence: TGTGCCAGCAGCCCCCGGACAGGAAAGAACACCGGGGAGCTGTTTTTT. Its protein is CASSPRTGKNTGELFF.

This clonotype was recorded at least ten times. The V call is TRBV28, the J call TRBJ2-3, with 8 bases that match TRBD2. Germline V gene sequence: CDR1 MDHEN, CDR2 SYDVKM. After removal of 4 bases from V and 2 bases from J, the junction contained 5 bases not matched to a gene. The CDR3 has 15 amino acids. This chain's CDR3 is CASSSAGGSTDTQYF. CDR3 nucleotides: TGTGCCAGCAGTTCGGCGGGAGGCTCCACAGATACGCAGTATTTT.

This clonotype appeared many times. V and J are TRBV4-1 and TRBJ1-1; 7 bases map to TRBD1. Germline V CDR1 and CDR2: MGHRA, YSYEKL. The trim removed 0 bases at V and 5 bases at J, leaving 0 bases unmatched. The CDR3 contains 13 residues. The DNA of the CDR3 is TGCGCCAGCAGCCAAGACAGGGGGACTGAAGCTTTCTTT. Protein: CASSQDRGTEAFF.